The text below deals with one T cell receptor (beta chain). What it binds is unknown. This sample was taken from a study of blood T cells in healthy people across ages. Study outcomes and limitations: When set beside aged donors, long-lived donors presented more naive CD4+ cells and higher diversity.

The authors ran a second PCR of 7 to 11 cycles using a sample-barcoded 5' primer and a J-beta primer mix. Samples each returned at least 2.5 million CDR3-containing paired-end reads. TCRdb reprocessed the 5' RACE reads via MiXCR and lists one record per CDR3 protein. This sample yields more than 800,000 distinct CDR3 sequences, of which under 45% are seen a single time; approximately 17% belongs to the top ten. This clonotype was obtained from a woman aged 60-75 years in good health. Specimen: blood.

In DNA, the CDR3 is TGTGCCAGCAGCCCGCACCCCTTACAGGGGAGGGAGTACAATGAGCAGTTCTTC. It specifies CASSPHPLQGREYNEQFF. The rearrangement links TRBV7-3 to TRBJ2-1; D may match TRBD1 or TRBD2 (7 bases each). Trimming shortened V by 5 bases and J by 4 bases, and 24 bases separated the two germline ends. The CDR3 spans 18 residues. Germline-derived CDR1 and CDR2 are SGHTA and FQGTGA.